These T cell receptor beta chains were read from a single sample in a study of spatial heterogeneity in lung cancer. MiXCR was run by TCRdb on the 5' RACE reads, yielding one entry per CDR3 protein. The data show 24,000 or so distinct CDR3 sequences, with 6.5% to 8% seen just once and more than 13% held by the top ten. The starting material was PBMCs, obtained at surgery. Receptors originate from a male donor with early-stage non-small cell lung cancer. Each CDR3 is given with its conserved first and last residue. The D gene is left open where the match is weak. Expanded clones are given a class, and other clones once, few, many or no size at all.

j_call,v_call,clone_size,d_call,cdr3_nt,cdr3_aa
TRBJ2-7,TRBV20-1,many,.,TGCAGTGCCCGGGACTCCTACGAGCAGTACTTC,CSARDSYEQYF
TRBJ2-1,TRBV5-4,many,TRBD2,TGTGCCAGCAGCTCACTAGCGGGAGCACAGGGCTACAATGAGCAGTTCTTC,CASSSLAGAQGYNEQFF
TRBJ2-5,TRBV14,.,.,TGTGCCAGCAGCCAAGACTGGGAGACCCAGTACTTC,CASSQDWETQYF
TRBJ2-7,TRBV23-1,.,TRBD1,TGCGCCAGCACGACAGGGGGCAACGTCGAGCAGTACTTC,CASTTGGNVEQYF
TRBJ1-5,TRBV11-2,.,TRBD1,TGTGCCAGCAGCTTAGAGGCAGGGGGCAGTCAGCCCCAGCATTTT,CASSLEAGGSQPQHF
TRBJ1-6,TRBV27,few,.,TGTGCCAGCAAACGCAGGGAGTACAATTCACCCCTCCACTTT,CASKRREYNSPLHF
TRBJ1-3,TRBV5-1,once,.,TGCGCCAGCAGCTCCGGGACGGTAGACTCTGGAAACACCATATATTTT,CASSSGTVDSGNTIYF
TRBJ2-1,TRBV27,few,.,TGTGCCAGCAGTTTAGGACAGAGGAATGAGCAGTTCTTC,CASSLGQRNEQFF
TRBJ1-6,TRBV5-1,few,.,TGCGCCAGCAGCTTGGACAGCGTCAATAATTCACCCCTCCACTTT,CASSLDSVNNSPLHF
TRBJ2-3,TRBV28,few,.,TGTGCCAGCAGCGACAGCGGCGGGGATACGCAGTATTTT,CASSDSGGDTQYF
TRBJ2-5,TRBV11-1,many,.,TGTGCCAGCAGTTACGCCCGGGCCCAAGAGACCCAGTACTTC,CASSYARAQETQYF
TRBJ2-1,TRBV10-3,.,.,TGTGCCATCAGTGTTGAGACCCCTGATGATGAGCAGTTCTTC,CAISVETPDDEQFF
TRBJ2-1,TRBV20-1,.,.,TGCAGTGCCCCGACGGTTTTTGGTAACAATGAGCAGTTCTTC,CSAPTVFGNNEQFF
TRBJ2-1,TRBV7-3,medium-sized,.,TGTGCCAGCAGCTTTGTAGGGGACAATGAGCAGTTCTTC,CASSFVGDNEQFF
TRBJ2-1,TRBV12-3/TRBV12-4,medium-sized,.,TGTGCCAGCAGTTTTTTAGCCCGAGAGCAGTTCTTC,CASSFLAREQFF
TRBJ2-6,TRBV18,many,.,TGTGCCAGCTCACCACGGAGCTCTGGGGCCAACGTCCTGACTTTC,CASSPRSSGANVLTF
TRBJ2-5,TRBV2,many,.,TGTGCCAGCACGGGATACCAAGAGACCCAGTACTTC,CASTGYQETQYF
TRBJ2-4,TRBV4-1,many,.,TGCGCCAGCAGCCAAGAGAGAGCAACCGGGGGACCCAAAAACATTCAGTACTTC,CASSQERATGGPKNIQYF
TRBJ1-1,TRBV25-1,many,TRBD1,TGTGCCAGCAGAAATCCCGGGACAGGGGTTTCCACTGAAGCTTTCTTT,CASRNPGTGVSTEAFF
TRBJ1-1,TRBV10-3,many,.,TGTGCCATCAGTGAGTCGATGAGGGATACTGAAGCTTTCTTT,CAISESMRDTEAFF
TRBJ1-5,TRBV19,many,.,TGTGCCAGTAGCCAACAGGGATATCAGCCCCAGCATTTT,CASSQQGYQPQHF
TRBJ1-5,TRBV10-3,.,TRBD1,TGTGCCATCAGTGAGGGGACAGGGAGAAATCAGCCCCAGCATTTT,CAISEGTGRNQPQHF
TRBJ2-6,TRBV27,.,.,TGTGCCAGCAGTTCCCCCCTTTACGTCTCTGGGGCCAACGTCCTGACTTTC,CASSSPLYVSGANVLTF
TRBJ2-2,TRBV5-4,.,.,TGTGCCAGCAGCCCCAGGGTCGGGGAGCTGTTTTTT,CASSPRVGELFF
TRBJ2-1,TRBV12-3/TRBV12-4,.,TRBD2,TGTGCCAGCAGTTTCGGGACTACCAACAATGAGCAGTTCTTC,CASSFGTTNNEQFF
TRBJ2-1,TRBV20-1,few,.,TGCAGTGCTAGGGATCTTGGGGACCCCAGGGAGCAGTTCTTC,CSARDLGDPREQFF
TRBJ2-1,TRBV29-1,many,TRBD1,TGCAGCGCCGACGGACAGGGCGGCAATGAGCAGTTCTTC,CSADGQGGNEQFF
TRBJ1-2,TRBV20-1,.,TRBD1,TGCAGTGCTACCGCTCGGACAGGGGGCTTAGGCTACACCTTC,CSATARTGGLGYTF
TRBJ2-1,TRBV2,many,TRBD1,TGTGCCAGCAGTGGAACAGGGGACAATGAGCAGTTCTTC,CASSGTGDNEQFF
TRBJ2-1,TRBV27,medium-sized,.,TGTGCCAGCAGTCCGCCTGTACGGAATGAGCAGTTCTTC,CASSPPVRNEQFF
TRBJ1-4,TRBV5-1,.,TRBD1,TGCGCCAGCAGCTTGGATGGGACAGGGAACGAAAAACTGTTTTTT,CASSLDGTGNEKLFF
TRBJ2-5,TRBV12-3/TRBV12-4,.,.,TGTGCCAGCAGTGTGTATGGGGACTCGGAGACCCAGTACTTC,CASSVYGDSETQYF
TRBJ2-7,TRBV6-2/TRBV6-3,many,TRBD1,TGTGCCAGCAGTTGGACAGGGAGCTCCTACGAGCAGTACTTC,CASSWTGSSYEQYF
TRBJ1-1,TRBV28,few,.,TGTGCCAGCACCGTATCCGGCCCCGGACTGCGTATGAACACTGAAGCTTTCTTT,CASTVSGPGLRMNTEAFF
TRBJ2-3,TRBV20-1,many,.,TGCAGTGCTAGTTGGGACGGGGCGACAGATACGCAGTATTTT,CSASWDGATDTQYF
TRBJ2-1,TRBV28,many,.,TGTGCCAGCAGTCCTACCCACGGGGGTTACAATGAGCAGTTCTTC,CASSPTHGGYNEQFF
TRBJ1-6,TRBV20-1,.,.,TGCAGTGCTAGAGTTGGGGGCGCCTCCTATAATTCACCCCTCCACTTT,CSARVGGASYNSPLHF
TRBJ1-4,TRBV20-1,many,.,TGCAGTGCTAGCATTGGGGGGGAAAAACTGTTTTTT,CSASIGGEKLFF
TRBJ2-1,TRBV20-1,many,TRBD2,TGCAGTGCTAGTCCCCTAGCGGGGGCCTACAATGAGCAGTTCTTC,CSASPLAGAYNEQFF
TRBJ1-5,TRBV12-3/TRBV12-4,many,TRBD1,TGTGCCAGCAGTTTCACCGGGACAGATCAGCATTTT,CASSFTGTDQHF
TRBJ2-7,TRBV24-1,.,.,TGTGCCACCAGTGATTTACTTAGCGGCCGGTCCTACGAGCAGTACTTC,CATSDLLSGRSYEQYF
TRBJ1-1,TRBV18,many,.,TGTGCCAGCTCACCGGAGAAGAGGTCAAACACTGAAGCTTTCTTT,CASSPEKRSNTEAFF
TRBJ1-4,TRBV12-3/TRBV12-4,many,.,TGTGCCAGCAGTTTCGGCCGGGGCGGGAATGAAAAACTGTTTTTT,CASSFGRGGNEKLFF
TRBJ2-2,TRBV29-1,many,TRBD2,TGCAGCGTTGACCAGGGACTAGATGATAGCGGGGAGCTGTTTTTT,CSVDQGLDDSGELFF
TRBJ2-7,TRBV29-1,.,TRBD1,TGCAGCGCCAATATTCAGGGGGTCGAGCAGTACTTC,CSANIQGVEQYF